This T cell receptor beta chain was retrieved from a study of T-cell reconstitution after alpha-beta-depleted transplantation in children. In this sample, this clonotype turned up many times. V was shortened by 0 bases and J by 2 bases, with 8 bases between the two germline ends. This CDR3 spans 14 amino acids. Germline V lookup: CDR1 WSHSY, CDR2 SAAADI. The authors prepared the TCRbeta library with unique molecular identifiers. TCRdb reprocessed the PCR reads via MiXCR and lists one record per CDR3 protein. The sample lists 25,000 to 30,000 distinct CDR3 sequences, about 6.2% occurring once. The source of this sequence is a male patient younger than 18 who had a stem cell transplant for acute myeloid leukemia, so the T cells may come from the graft donor. This chain connects TRBV10-2 to TRBJ2-7, with D maybe TRBD1 (5 bases). The sample here was PBMCs, mostly from graft donor cells, taken 180 days after TCRalphabeta/CD19-depleted stem cell transplant. The CDR3 loop reads CASSESFRAYEQYF. The CDR3, as DNA: TGCGCCAGCAGTGAGTCCTTCAGGGCCTACGAGCAGTACTTC.